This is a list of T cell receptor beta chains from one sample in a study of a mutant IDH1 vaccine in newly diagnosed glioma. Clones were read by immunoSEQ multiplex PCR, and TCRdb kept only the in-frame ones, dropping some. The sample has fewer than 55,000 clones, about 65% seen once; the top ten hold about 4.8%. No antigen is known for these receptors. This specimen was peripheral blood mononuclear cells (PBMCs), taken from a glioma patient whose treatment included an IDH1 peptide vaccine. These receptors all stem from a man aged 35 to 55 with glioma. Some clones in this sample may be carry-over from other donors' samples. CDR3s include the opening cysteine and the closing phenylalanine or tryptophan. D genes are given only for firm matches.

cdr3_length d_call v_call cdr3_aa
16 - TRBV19 CATRGRRAATGTEAFF
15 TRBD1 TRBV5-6 CASSARPGQGNTIYF
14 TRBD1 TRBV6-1 CASRGDRGLDGYTF
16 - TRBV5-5 CASNGNPQGAMERLFF
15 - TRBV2 CASRLGRSGQETQYF
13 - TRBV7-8 CASSLTVGPEQYF
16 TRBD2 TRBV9 CASSVSGGWSTDTQYF
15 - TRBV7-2 CASSLGGGAGDTQYF
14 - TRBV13 CASRSTGYPIGYTF
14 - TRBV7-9 CASSFPQGSPELFF
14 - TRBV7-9 CASSLAGGNQPQHF
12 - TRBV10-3 CAIRDRSYEQYF
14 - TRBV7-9 CASSSKGSNQPQHF
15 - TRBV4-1 CASSQEGPLNQPQHF
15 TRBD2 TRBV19 CASSNLGRGGETQYF
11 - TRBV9 CASSGRGRTFF
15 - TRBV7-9 CASSLQGKGGNTIYF
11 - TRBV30 CAWSEVETQYF
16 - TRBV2 CASSGPGQHSNQPQHF
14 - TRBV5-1 CASSLGGANTEAFF
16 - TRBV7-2 CASSSLGGAEAYEQYF
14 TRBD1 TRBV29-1 CSVRRTGGNTEAFF
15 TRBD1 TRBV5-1 CASSTGQGAGSPLHF
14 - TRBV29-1 CSVGSGTDVGEQYF
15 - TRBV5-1 CASSLDGGPGGELFF
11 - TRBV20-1 CSARLDYGYTF
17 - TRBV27 CASSLSIDARAGYGYTF
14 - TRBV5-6 CASSLYEGFNEQFF
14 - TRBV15 CATSRDFSYSPLHF
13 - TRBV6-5 CASSRDHLDTQYF
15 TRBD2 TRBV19 CASSILGLAADTQYF
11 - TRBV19 CASSMKDTQYF
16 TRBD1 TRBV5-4 CASSRPGTDYTGELFF
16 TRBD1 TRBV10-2 CASSGTGGISTDTQYF
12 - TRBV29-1 CSVGRDGQPQHF
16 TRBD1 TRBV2 CASSAGGQGTSYEQYF
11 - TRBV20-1 CSARAGVEAFF
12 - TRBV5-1 CASSSTTYEQYF
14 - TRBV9 CASSPPLGVAEQYF
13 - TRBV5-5 CASSSGIWGEQYF
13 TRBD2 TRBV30 CASTSGSTDTQYF
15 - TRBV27 CASSPPRAWRYGYTF